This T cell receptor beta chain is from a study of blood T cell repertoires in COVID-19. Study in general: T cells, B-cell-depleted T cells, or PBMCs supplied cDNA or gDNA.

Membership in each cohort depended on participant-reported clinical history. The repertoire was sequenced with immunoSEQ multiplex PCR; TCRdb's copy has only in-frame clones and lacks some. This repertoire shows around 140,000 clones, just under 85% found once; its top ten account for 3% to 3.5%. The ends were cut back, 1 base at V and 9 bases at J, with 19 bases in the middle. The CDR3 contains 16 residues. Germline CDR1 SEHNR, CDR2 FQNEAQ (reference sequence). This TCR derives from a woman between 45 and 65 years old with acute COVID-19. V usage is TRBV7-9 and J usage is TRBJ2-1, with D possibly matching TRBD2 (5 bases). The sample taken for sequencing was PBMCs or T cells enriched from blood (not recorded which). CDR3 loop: CASSLETTYKRAEQFF. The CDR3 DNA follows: TGTGCCAGCAGCTTAGAGACTACGTATAAGAGGGCTGAGCAGTTCTTC.